This entry lists 31 T cell receptor beta chains sequenced from one sample in a study of regulatory T cells in long-lasting Graves disease. As for time point: persistent/refractory GD, antithyroid drugs over 5 years with positive TRAb. Researchers made the TCR library from RNA that was extracted from PBMCs. Assembly of TCR beta libraries relied on iRepertoire HTBI primers together with Arm-PCR of CDR3 regions. TCRdb called the multiplex PCR reads again in MiXCR, with one record for every CDR3 protein. Of roughly 450,000 distinct CDR3 sequences listed, around 24% are singletons. Sample: peripheral blood mononuclear cells (PBMCs), taken when the disease was refractory, from a patient treated with antithyroid drugs. These receptor sequences come from a female donor with Graves disease.

With respect to this clonotype: This sequence may be a read error, since a much larger clone differs from it by one base. The rearrangement joins TRBV5-5 to TRBJ1-1; D is unclear. CDR1 is SGHKS and CDR2 is YYEKEE in the germline V gene (reference sequence). The CDR3 totals 13 residues. In DNA form, the CDR3 reads TGTACCAGCAGCTTATACGGGTACACTGAAGCTTTCTTT. As protein: CTSSLYGYTEAFF.

The genes are TRBV20-1 and TRBJ1-6; TRBD1 matches 7 bases. J was trimmed by 6 bases and V by 0 bases; bases with no gene match: 8. The CDR3 is 16 amino acids. Germline CDR1 is DFQATT and CDR2 is SNEGSKA (reference sequence). Written as DNA, the CDR3 is TGCAGTGCTAGAGACCTGGGGGACAGCGCTAATTCACCCCTCCACTTT. Translated: CSARDLGDSANSPLHF.

The gene calls are TRBV5-4 and TRBJ2-5; the match to TRBD2 covers 9 bases. CDR3 length equals 16 residues. J was trimmed by 1 base and V by 3 bases; bases with no gene match: 7. Germline-derived CDR1 and CDR2 are SGHNT and YYREEE (reference sequence). Here the CDR3 reads CASSWGAGGPQETQYF. The CDR3 nucleotides read TGTGCCAGCAGCTGGGGAGCGGGAGGTCCCCAAGAGACCCAGTACTTC.

In this sample, this clonotype turned up a few times. V usage is TRBV25-1 and J usage is TRBJ1-3, with D perhaps matching TRBD1 (5 bases). The V end was cut by 4 bases, the J end by 0 bases, with 13 bases between. The CDR3 contains 16 residues. Germline V gene sequence: CDR1 MGHDK, CDR2 SYGVNS. CDR3 DNA sequence: TGTGCCAGCAGTGTCGGGACGGTGAACTCTGGAAACACCATATATTTT. Translating it yields CASSVGTVNSGNTIYF.

The chain links TRBV29-1 to TRBJ1-1; no clear D gene. Germline V gene sequence: CDR1 SQVTM, CDR2 ANQGSEA. The V gene lost 5 bases and the J gene lost 1 base, with 14 bases spanning the gap. The CDR3 length is 14 residues. The CDR3 DNA reads TGCAGCGTTCTCAGTTGGTGGGAGAACACTGAAGCTTTCTTT. It specifies CSVLSWWENTEAFF.

J is TRBJ2-7 and V is TRBV3-1; either TRBD1 or TRBD2 may supply D (5 bases each). The germline V gene encodes CDR1 LGHDT and CDR2 YNNKEL (reference sequence). This CDR3 spans 15 amino acids. The V and J ends lost 4 bases and 3 bases respectively, with 16 bases between them. The CDR3 region is CASSPLGPTIYEQYF. In DNA, the CDR3 is TGTGCCAGCAGCCCCCTGGGACCGACTATCTACGAGCAGTACTTC.

The V gene is TRBV4-1, the J gene TRBJ2-5; D uncertain. The CDR3 length is 14 residues. With 1 base removed from V and 5 bases from J, the gap between germline ends came to 11 bases. Germline V gene lookup returns CDR1 MGHRA and CDR2 YSYEKL. The CDR3 DNA reads as TGCGCCAGCAGCCAAGTCAAGGGATTGGAGACCCAGTACTTC. Residues: CASSQVKGLETQYF.

Comment on this clonotype: This could be a read error, since a much larger clone is one nucleotide away. The chain joins TRBV7-2 to TRBJ2-7; D remains ambiguous. Germline V CDR1 and CDR2: SGHTA, FQGNSA. V was pared by 4 bases and J by 13 bases, with 14 bases between. The CDR3 extends over 11 amino acids. The CDR3 DNA is TGTGCCAGCAGCTGGGGTGAGGTCCATTACTTC. Its protein product is CASSWGEVHYF.

The V gene is TRBV7-6, the J gene TRBJ2-7; D ambiguous. Germline-derived CDR1 and CDR2 are SGHVS and FNYEAQ. V lost 5 bases to trimming and J lost 3 bases, with 23 bases between them. This CDR3 contains 17 residues. CDR3 region: CASSLRPSSPSLYEQYF. CDR3 bases: TGTGCCAGCAGCCTACGACCTAGTTCCCCCTCTCTCTACGAGCAGTACTTC.

This clonotype has a handful of counts. This chain links TRBV7-8 with TRBJ1-3; D possibly corresponds to TRBD1 (5 bases). The CDR3 is 17 residues long. Germline V CDR1 and CDR2: SGHVS, FQNEAQ. V lost 0 bases, J lost 0 bases, and 12 bases lay in between. The CDR3 spells CASSLAGTFRSGNTIYF. As DNA, the CDR3 is TGTGCCAGCAGCTTAGCGGGGACTTTCCGCTCTGGAAACACCATATATTTT.

This clonotype was counted at least ten times. J is TRBJ2-2 and V is TRBV6-1; D call uncertain. The V gene lost 6 bases and the J gene lost 4 bases, with 12 bases spanning the gap. The germline CDR1 and CDR2 sequences are MNHNS and SASEGT. The CDR3 length is 14 residues. The CDR3 sequence is CASSHLTTTGELFF. The CDR3 nucleotides read TGTGCCAGCAGCCATCTAACAACCACCGGGGAGCTGTTTTTT.

The V call is TRBV19, the J call TRBJ2-6, with D possibly TRBD1 on 5 matching bases. The CDR3 has 15 residues. The ends were cut back, 4 bases at V and 2 bases at J, with 9 bases in the middle. Germline V gene data show CDR1 as LNHDA and CDR2 as SQIVND (reference sequence). Written as DNA, the CDR3 is TGTGCCAGTAGTACCACAGGAGCTGGGGCCAACGTCCTGACTTTC. This encodes CASSTTGAGANVLTF.

The chain is built from TRBV7-2 and TRBJ2-7; D is undetermined. The CDR3 runs to 14 residues. Germline V CDR1 and CDR2: SGHTA, FQGNSA. Trimming stripped 4 bases from V and 6 bases from J, with 16 bases between. DNA for the CDR3: TGTGCCAGCAGCTCCTCGATCCCGAGTTCCGAGCAGTACTTC. Translating gives CASSSSIPSSEQYF.

This chain joins TRBV6-5 and TRBJ1-5; perhaps TRBD1 as D (6 bases). CDR1 is MNHEY, CDR2 SVGAGI, per germline. CDR3 length: 14 amino acids. V was trimmed by 4 bases and J by 7 bases, leaving 14 bases between them. This chain's CDR3 is CASSFPGGGQPQHF. The CDR3 DNA reads as TGTGCCAGCAGTTTTCCCGGGGGGGGCCAGCCCCAGCATTTT.

The gene calls are TRBV28 and TRBJ1-1; no clear D. The germline gives CDR1 MDHEN, CDR2 SYDVKM. V was cut by 7 bases and J by 1 base, with 13 bases left in between. This CDR3 region has 14 residues. CDR3 region: CASIGNLWNTEAFF. The CDR3 DNA reads TGTGCCAGCATTGGAAATCTCTGGAACACTGAAGCTTTCTTT.

The chain has TRBV7-8 and TRBJ1-4; no reliable D call. CDR1 and CDR2 (germline): SGHVS, FQNEAQ. CDR3 length: 13 residues. Trimming left V 4 bases short and J 8 bases short, with 11 bases between. The CDR3 nucleotides read TGTGCCAGCAGCTCTATTGGGAGAGAAAAACTGTTTTTT. This encodes CASSSIGREKLFF.

The table lists this clonotype with a count of one. The CDR3: CASRNRGSGELFF. The CDR3 DNA reads TGTGCCAGCAGAAACAGGGGGTCGGGGGAGCTGTTTTTT. V and J are TRBV12-3 or TRBV12-4 and TRBJ2-2; TRBD1 aligns across 8 bases. The junction had 5 bases not matched to a gene; V was cut back by 6 bases and J by 8 bases. This CDR3 comprises 13 residues.

This clonotype occurred a few times. The chain carries TRBV15 and TRBJ1-1; D may be TRBD1 (5 bases). Per the germline V gene, CDR1 is LNHNV and CDR2 is YYDKDF (reference sequence). CDR3 length equals 13 residues. Trimming stripped 5 bases from V and 1 base from J, with 8 bases between. Here the CDR3 DNA reads TGTGCCACCAGCGGGGACGGGAACACTGAAGCTTTCTTT. Its translation is CATSGDGNTEAFF.

The chain couples TRBV10-3 to TRBJ1-4; 7 positions agree with TRBD1. The CDR3 is made up of 13 amino acids. The germline gives CDR1 ENHRY, CDR2 SYGVKD. The trim removed 10 bases at V and 3 bases at J, leaving 5 bases unmatched. The CDR3 protein is CATRQGSNEKLFF. CDR3 coding DNA: TGTGCCACCAGACAGGGTTCTAATGAAAAACTGTTTTTT.

This chain connects TRBV24-1 to TRBJ2-1; TRBD2 is a possible D gene (5 bases). Germline CDR1 KGHDR, CDR2 SFDVKD. The CDR3 totals 18 residues. Trimming removed 4 bases from V and 5 bases from J, with 23 bases in between. The CDR3 region is CATSDPKVEGRVDNEQFF. DNA of the CDR3: TGTGCCACCAGTGACCCTAAGGTAGAGGGAAGGGTCGACAATGAGCAGTTCTTC.

The rearrangement uses TRBV29-1 and TRBJ1-1; tentative D call: TRBD1 (5 bases). This CDR3 contains 11 residues. The V gene lost 6 bases and the J gene lost 6 bases, with 11 bases spanning the gap. Germline loops: CDR1 SQVTM, CDR2 ANQGSEA. CDR3 DNA sequence: TGCAGCGTAGTTTGGGGGGCTGAAGCTTTCTTT. Protein product: CSVVWGAEAFF. Full variable domain (rest looked up from reference TRBV29-1 and TRBJ1-1): SAVISQKPSRDICQRGTSLTIQCQVDSQVTMMFWYRQQPGQSLTLIATANQGSEATYESGFVIDKFPISRPNLTFSTLTVSNMSPEDSSIYLCSVVWGAEAFFGQGTRLTVV.

The chain couples TRBV7-9 to TRBJ2-2; 13 nucleotides align to TRBD2. Germline loops: CDR1 SEHNR, CDR2 FQNEAQ (reference sequence). This CDR3 has 18 amino acids. After removal of 4 bases from V and 0 bases from J, the junction contained 5 bases not matched to a gene. The CDR3 here is CASSWSGLAGANTGELFF. The CDR3 DNA follows: TGTGCCAGCAGCTGGAGCGGACTAGCGGGGGCGAACACCGGGGAGCTGTTTTTT.

CDR3 DNA sequence: TGTGCCAGCAGCTTGAGGGGCGGAATAAAGCAGCCCCAGCATTTT. It is translated as CASSLRGGIKQPQHF. The J gene is TRBJ1-5, the V gene TRBV5-5; the D gene is possibly TRBD1 (5 bases). There are 15 residues in the CDR3. CDR1 SGHKS and CDR2 YYEKEE come from the germline V gene (reference sequence). Trimming removed 1 base from V and 7 bases from J, with 15 bases in between.

At least ten counts were recorded for this clonotype. The chain links TRBV6-1 to TRBJ2-7, with a tentative D call TRBD1 (6 bases). The CDR3 loop spans 12 amino acids. V was cut by 7 bases and J by 1 base, with 8 bases left in between. The germline CDR1 and CDR2 sequences are MNHNS and SASEGT. CDR3 coding DNA: TGTGCCAGCAAGCAGGGGTCCTACGAGCAGTACTTC. It yields the protein CASKQGSYEQYF.

The chain couples TRBV28 to TRBJ2-1; tentative D call: TRBD2 (5 bases). The V gene's germline CDR1 is MDHEN and CDR2 SYDVKM. The V end lost 2 bases, the J end lost 0 bases, and 11 bases lay between the germline ends. This CDR3 is 16 amino acids long. CDR3 sequence reads: CASSLIRDSSYNEQFF. The DNA for the CDR3 is TGTGCCAGCAGTTTAATTCGGGATAGCTCCTACAATGAGCAGTTCTTC. Full variable domain (outside the CDR3, taken from reference TRBV28 and TRBJ2-1): DVKVTQSSRYLVKRTGEKVFLECVQDMDHENMFWYRQDPGLGLRLIYFSYDVKMKEKGDIPEGYSVSREKKERFSLILESASTNQTSMYLCASSLIRDSSYNEQFFGPGTRLTVL.

For this clonotype: With a much larger clone just one base away, this may be a read error. Because the CDR3's place on the DNA is in doubt, the DNA is left out and the CDR3 is given as listed by TCRdb. The V gene is TRBV30, the J gene TRBJ1-4; the DNA was not compared with TRBD1, the D call given in the table. From germline, CDR1 is GTSNPN and CDR2 SVGIG (reference sequence). The CDR3 has 13 residues if both end residues are counted. CDR3 sequence: CAWGDGTVEKPFF.

The rearrangement joins TRBV19 to TRBJ1-5; 8 nucleotides align to TRBD1. Germline assignment: CDR1 LNHDA and CDR2 SQIVND (reference sequence). The CDR3 length is 15 residues. The V gene end was trimmed by 3 bases and the J gene end by 4 bases; junction bases not matched to a gene: 5. Here the CDR3 reads CASSMQGAPNQPQHF. The CDR3 coding sequence is TGTGCCAGTAGTATGCAGGGGGCCCCGAATCAGCCCCAGCATTTT. Supplemented by reference TRBV19 and TRBJ1-5, the full variable domain reads DGGITQSPKYLFRKEGQNVTLSCEQNLNHDAMYWYRQDPGQGLRLIYYSQIVNDFQKGDIAEGYSVSREKKESFPLTVTSAQKNPTAFYLCASSMQGAPNQPQHFGDGTRLSIL.

This clonotype was picked up many times. V is TRBV2 and J is TRBJ1-5; 7 bases agree with TRBD1. Germline V lookup: CDR1 SNHLY, CDR2 FYNNEI. This CDR3 has 14 residues. V trimming: 5 bases; J trimming: 4 bases; junction bases outside the gene matches: 5. CDR3 sequence reads: CASSKDRFNQPQHF. In DNA form, the CDR3 reads TGTGCCAGCAGTAAGGACAGGTTTAATCAGCCCCAGCATTTT.

The chain carries TRBV15 and TRBJ2-1; 8 positions agree with TRBD1. The CDR3 is made up of 17 amino acids. Trimming removed 0 bases from V and 1 base from J; junction bases left unmatched: 5. In germline, CDR1 is LNHNV, CDR2 YYDKDF (reference sequence). The DNA of the CDR3 is TGTGCCACCAGCAGAGAACGGCGGACAGGGTCCTACAATGAGCAGTTCTTC. This sequence encodes CATSRERRTGSYNEQFF.

The V call is TRBV27, the J call TRBJ2-3, with TRBD2 matching over 9 bases. CDR1 is MNHEY and CDR2 is SMNVEV in the germline V gene (reference sequence). The CDR3 consists of 15 residues. V shed 6 bases, J shed 4 bases, and the junction held 8 bases outside the gene matches. In nucleotides, the CDR3 is TGTGCCAGCAGGTACATAGCGGGAGTAGCAGATACGCAGTATTTT. Translation: CASRYIAGVADTQYF.

Of note for this clonotype: This may stem from a read error, because a much larger clone lies one nucleotide away. This sequence joins TRBV10-3 and TRBJ2-7; 8 bases fit TRBD2. Trimming at V came to 2 bases and at J to 3 bases, leaving 6 bases not matched to a gene. There are 15 residues in the CDR3. Per germline, CDR1 ENHRY and CDR2 SYGVKD. The CDR3 loop reads CAISETWTSSYEQYF. In nucleotides, the CDR3 is TGTGCCATCAGTGAGACGTGGACTAGCAGCTACGAGCAGTACTTC.